This entry lists 22 T cell receptor beta chains sequenced from one sample in a study of blood T cell repertoires in COVID-19. Produced via immunoSEQ multiplex PCR; TCRdb's table is partial and in-frame only. The sample holds 150,000 or so clones; over 70% are singletons and the top ten take 2.9%. What was sequenced was peripheral blood. The source of these receptors is a woman aged 60-75 years with acute or convalescent COVID-19.

V usage is TRBV7-9 and J usage is TRBJ2-2; TRBD1 aligns across 7 bases. The CDR3 totals 16 residues. The V gene's germline CDR1 is SEHNR and CDR2 FQNEAQ (reference sequence). V was pared by 7 bases and J by 3 bases, with 11 bases of the junction left unmatched. CDR3 sequence: CASILSSGTDTGELFF. CDR3 nucleotides: TGTGCCAGCATCCTTAGTTCCGGGACAGACACCGGGGAGCTGTTTTTT.

The chain joins TRBV11-2 to TRBJ1-1; D uncertain. The CDR3 has 13 amino acids. The germline V gene has CDR1 SGHAT and CDR2 FQNNGV. The ends were cut back, 0 bases at V and 11 bases at J, with 13 bases in the middle. CDR3 protein: CASSLDLGRAAFF. The CDR3 DNA reads TGTGCCAGCAGCTTAGATCTGGGTCGAGCGGCTTTCTTT.

This chain connects TRBV15 to TRBJ1-6, with D possibly TRBD1 on 6 matching bases. This CDR3 spans 16 amino acids. CDR1 and CDR2 from the germline V gene are LNHNV and YYDKDF (reference sequence). Trimming shortened V by 4 bases and J by 9 bases, and 19 bases separated the two germline ends. The CDR3 here is CATSNYRADLGSPLHF. The CDR3 bases are TGTGCCACCAGCAACTACAGGGCTGACCTAGGTTCACCCCTCCACTTT. Full variable domain (outside the CDR3, taken from reference TRBV15 and TRBJ1-6): DAMVIQNPRYQVTQFGKPVTLSCSQTLNHNVMYWYQQKSSQAPKLLFHYYDKDFNNEADTPDNFQSRRPNTSFCFLDIRSPGLGDTAMYLCATSNYRADLGSPLHFGNGTRLTVT.

This sequence joins TRBV27 and TRBJ2-3, with 10 bases identical to TRBD2. Germline V gene sequence: CDR1 MNHEY, CDR2 SMNVEV (reference sequence). V gave up 6 bases and J gave up 5 bases; unmatched junction bases: 14. The CDR3 sequence is 17 residues long. CDR3 residues: CASRSLSVAGGGDTQYF. The CDR3 DNA sequence: TGTGCCAGCAGATCACTCTCCGTAGCGGGGGGAGGAGATACGCAGTATTTT.

The V gene is TRBV19, the J gene TRBJ1-2; 9 nucleotides align to TRBD1. The CDR3 is made up of 15 amino acids. From germline, CDR1 is LNHDA and CDR2 SQIVND (reference sequence). Trimming at V came to 3 bases and at J to 2 bases, leaving 4 bases not matched to a gene. The CDR3 sequence is CASSIGQGLNYGYTF. The CDR3 DNA reads as TGTGCCAGTAGTATCGGACAGGGGCTGAACTATGGCTACACCTTC.

The chain links TRBV7-2 to TRBJ1-3; maybe TRBD1 (6 bases). The CDR3 is made up of 14 amino acids. The germline V and J ends were trimmed by 5 bases and 4 bases, with 12 bases remaining between them. In germline, CDR1 is SGHTA, CDR2 FQGNSA. The CDR3 spells CASSPQGFGNTIYF. For the CDR3, the DNA is TGTGCCAGCAGCCCACAGGGATTCGGAAACACCATATATTTT.

The gene calls are TRBV5-1 and TRBJ1-1; a possible D gene is TRBD1 (6 bases). Germline V CDR1 and CDR2: SGHRS, YFSETQ. The CDR3 runs 13 residues. V lost 4 bases and J lost 3, with 10 bases in between. CDR3 sequence reads: CASSTTGYTEAFF. In nucleotides, the CDR3 is TGCGCCAGCAGCACTACAGGGTACACTGAAGCTTTCTTT.

The chain couples TRBV3-1 (or the pseudogene TRBV3-2) to TRBJ1-1; D not certain. CDR3 size: 13 residues. Germline CDR1 is LGHDT and CDR2 is YNNKEL (reference sequence). Trimming removed 0 bases at V and 8 bases at J, with 10 bases between. This CDR3 reads CASSQERRGEAFF. DNA for the CDR3: TGTGCCAGCAGCCAAGAAAGGCGCGGCGAAGCTTTCTTT.

The chain carries TRBV10-2 and TRBJ2-6, with 9 bases fitting TRBD1. Trimming took 4 bases from V and 4 from J; bases not matched to a gene: 5. CDR3 length: 16 residues. Germline V gives CDR1 WSHSY, CDR2 SAAADI. The CDR3 DNA follows: TGCGCCAGCAGTGGGGGGGACAGGGCCGGGGCCAACGTCCTGACTTTC. This gives the protein CASSGGDRAGANVLTF.

This clone has a handful of counts. The genes are TRBV15 and TRBJ2-2; TRBD1 is a possible D gene (6 bases). The V gene's germline CDR1 is LNHNV and CDR2 YYDKDF (reference sequence). With 5 bases removed from V and 3 bases from J, the gap between germline ends came to 16 bases. The CDR3 extends over 16 amino acids. CDR3 protein: CATSRSGVGDTGELFF. For the CDR3, the DNA is TGTGCCACCAGCCGGTCAGGGGTGGGGGACACCGGGGAGCTGTTTTTT. The complete variable domain, with remaining parts taken from reference TRBV15 and TRBJ2-2, reads DAMVIQNPRYQVTQFGKPVTLSCSQTLNHNVMYWYQQKSSQAPKLLFHYYDKDFNNEADTPDNFQSRRPNTSFCFLDIRSPGLGDTAMYLCATSRSGVGDTGELFFGEGSRLTVL.

V gene TRBV28 combines with J gene TRBJ2-7, with TRBD2 matching over 7 bases. The germline CDR1 and CDR2 sequences are MDHEN and SYDVKM. J gave up 4 bases and V 3 bases, and 15 bases lay outside the gene matches. The CDR3 runs 17 residues. The CDR3 DNA follows: TGTGCCAGCAGTTTCCCGGCGGGGAGGGACCGATTTTACGAGCAGTACTTC. It is translated as CASSFPAGRDRFYEQYF.

The chain joins TRBV7-8 to TRBJ1-1, with D possibly matching TRBD1 (5 bases). The CDR3 length is 15 residues. Trimming stripped 0 bases from V and 1 base from J, with 9 bases between. Germline CDR1 SGHVS, CDR2 FQNEAQ. The CDR3 protein is CASSLAGLTNTEAFF. The CDR3 bases are TGTGCCAGCAGCTTAGCGGGACTCACGAACACTGAAGCTTTCTTT.

The chain employs TRBV4-3 and TRBJ2-7, with a tentative D call TRBD1 (6 bases). The CDR3 totals 15 residues. Germline lookup yields CDR1 LGHNA and CDR2 YSLEER. The V and J ends lost 3 bases and 1 base respectively, with 13 bases between them. This CDR3 reads CASSQSLGGSYEQYF. Here the CDR3 DNA reads TGCGCCAGCAGCCAGTCCTTAGGGGGTTCCTACGAGCAGTACTTC.

CDR3 DNA: TGTGCTAGTGGAACTGGGACTAGCGGGGTAAACGAGCAGTACTTC. This sequence encodes CASGTGTSGVNEQYF. The chain has TRBV12-5 and TRBJ2-7; TRBD2 matches 13 bases. The V segment lost 6 bases and the J segment 5 bases; nucleotides outside the gene matches: 7. The length of the CDR3 is 15 residues. Germline CDR1 reads LGHNT; CDR2 reads FRNRAP.

Many counts were recorded for this clone. This rearrangement joins TRBV2 to TRBJ1-1; no clear D. This CDR3 spans 14 amino acids. Germline V gene sequence: CDR1 SNHLY, CDR2 FYNNEI. Trimming cost V 6 bases and J 1 base, with 12 bases left between them. CDR3 bases: TGTGCCAGCAGCCCCTCTTACAGGAACACTGAAGCTTTCTTT. Its translation: CASSPSYRNTEAFF.

The chain joins TRBV10-2 to TRBJ1-5, with 7 nucleotides matching TRBD1. The CDR3 spans 12 residues. Per the germline V gene, CDR1 is WSHSY and CDR2 is SAAADI. J lost 6 bases, V lost 7 bases, and 3 bases had no gene match. In DNA, the CDR3 is TGCGCCAGCAAGGGGGCCGGTCAGCCCCAGCATTTT. It yields the protein CASKGAGQPQHF.

J is TRBJ2-5 and V is TRBV19; a possible D gene is TRBD1 (6 bases). The CDR3 is 15 amino acids. V dropped 6 bases and J dropped 1 base, with 15 bases sitting between them. Germline V gene data show CDR1 as LNHDA and CDR2 as SQIVND (reference sequence). The CDR3 reads CASRTQGPGQETQYF. In nucleotides, the CDR3 is TGTGCCAGTAGGACCCAGGGGCCCGGCCAAGAGACCCAGTACTTC.

This chain links TRBV5-1 with TRBJ2-4; D is uncertain. The V end lost 0 bases, the J end lost 7 bases, and 14 bases lay between the germline ends. CDR3 size: 15 residues. CDR1 is SGHRS and CDR2 is YFSETQ in the germline V gene. Here the CDR3 DNA reads TGCGCCAGCAGCTTGGGGTCGCCAGTTGTTAACATTCAGTACTTC. Its translation: CASSLGSPVVNIQYF.

This chain uses TRBV10-3 with TRBJ1-5; 11 positions agree with TRBD1. This CDR3 has 15 amino acids. Looked up from germline, CDR1 is ENHRY and CDR2 is SYGVKD. The J segment lost 2 bases and the V segment lost 6 bases, leaving 3 bases of the junction unmatched. The CDR3, as DNA: TGTGCCATCAGAGAGGGACAGGGGGGCAATCAGCCCCAGCATTTT. Protein product: CAIREGQGGNQPQHF.

The chain uses TRBV19 and TRBJ1-2, with 8 bases aligning to TRBD1. Germline CDR1 is LNHDA and CDR2 is SQIVND (reference sequence). There are 14 residues in the CDR3. Trimming at V came to 4 bases and at J to 7 bases, leaving 8 bases not matched to a gene. CDR3 region: CASSRDRFGVGYTF. The DNA for the CDR3 is TGTGCCAGTAGTAGGGACAGGTTTGGTGTTGGCTACACCTTC.

The J gene is TRBJ1-5, the V gene TRBV2; unclear D gene. The CDR3 has 13 residues. Germline V CDR1 and CDR2: SNHLY, FYNNEI. Trimming left V 5 bases short and J 5 bases short, with 10 bases between. Here the CDR3 DNA reads TGTGCCAGCAGTTCCGAGGCGTATCAGCCCCAGCATTTT. Translated, it gives CASSSEAYQPQHF.

The V call is TRBV11-2, the J call TRBJ1-5; D is perhaps TRBD1 (6 bases). The CDR3 covers 14 residues. Germline V lookup: CDR1 SGHAT, CDR2 FQNNGV. Trimming cost V 5 bases and J 1 base, with 9 bases left between them. The CDR3: CASSKRGSNQPQHF. DNA of the CDR3: TGTGCCAGCAGCAAGAGGGGGAGCAATCAGCCCCAGCATTTT.